Sequencing of this TCR beta chain was carried out in a study of blood T cell repertoires in COVID-19. Libraries were prepared by immunoSEQ multiplex PCR; TCRdb keeps only in-frame clonotypes and omits some of them. The data contain about 81,000 clones, 91% of them singletons. This CDR3 region has 14 residues. Trimming took off 8 bases at V and 3 bases at J, with 14 bases between the two ends. CDR1 LGHDT and CDR2 YNNKEL come from the germline V gene (reference sequence). The sample was peripheral blood. This rearrangement joins TRBV3-1 (or the pseudogene TRBV3-2) to TRBJ2-1; TRBD2 might be the D (6 bases). The clonotype originates from a woman aged 50 to 65 in a cohort sampled during active COVID-19. CDR3 DNA: TGTGCCAGCGTGGGGGGAGTCCTCTACAATGAGCAGTTCTTC. This sequence encodes CASVGGVLYNEQFF.